This TCR beta chain was obtained from a study of radiotherapy plus CTLA-4 blockade in lung cancer. About the research overall: Objective responses were observed in 18% of patients, and disease control was achieved by 30% to 35%. The study's findings and limits: Clones derived from tumor TCRs expanded in blood after radiotherapy plus ipilimumab.

As regards this clone: What it binds is unknown.

The V and J ends lost 4 bases and 6 bases, in that order; junction bases with no gene match: 7. Germline CDR1 and CDR2: MDHEN and SYDVKM. The CDR3 runs to 14 residues. Ipilimumab-mediated CTLA-4 blockade plus focal radiation was given to patients having chemo-refractory metastatic non-small-cell lung cancer. TCRdb's copy holds only in-frame clones and misses some; the assay was immunoSEQ multiplex PCR. The sample lists approximately 78,000 clones, around 80% occurring once. Sequences were derived from peripheral blood, sampled from a patient treated with radiotherapy plus ipilimumab. The chain combines TRBV28 with TRBJ1-1, with 8 bases lining up with TRBD1. The source is a human donor with non-small cell lung cancer who had a complete response to radiotherapy plus ipilimumab. CDR3 sequence reads: CASSSGGPEAEAFF. CDR3 bases: TGTGCCAGCAGTTCAGGGGGCCCCGAGGCTGAAGCTTTCTTT.